The sequence of this T cell receptor (beta chain) was determined in a study of cytomegalovirus exposure and HLA in healthy donors. CDR3 length: 16 amino acids. CDR1 is SGHNT, CDR2 YENEEA, per germline. The V segment lost 6 bases and the J segment 0 bases; nucleotides outside the gene matches: 6. PCR was performed using 60 Vbeta and 13 Jbeta primers. The protocol was immunoSEQ multiplex PCR, while the TCRdb copy is restricted to in-frame clones and leaves out a portion. The data show about 170,000 clones, around 74% seen once. The clonotype comes from a female donor in good health and CMV-seronegative. This rearrangement joins TRBV11-3 to TRBJ2-5, with TRBD2 matching 11 bases. Sample: PBMCs. The CDR3 coding sequence is TGTGCCAGCAGTCGAAGACTAGCGGGGTACCAAGAGACCCAGTACTTC. Encoded protein: CASSRRLAGYQETQYF.